The next 2 T cell receptor beta chains were all read from a single sample in a study of PD-1 blockade in mismatch repair-deficient tumors (dated by TCRdb to about 2017). The protocol used for the library was the immunoSEQ multiplex PCR assay. The table was pulled from immuneACCESS by TCRdb, which kept in-frame rearrangements only. Such tables lose some clones; where checked, under half of the loss comes from unresolved V genes, and the rest has no known cause. Within this sample are some 110,000 clones, with around three quarters of them counted one time only. The biggest ten clones account for about 4.5% of the sample. Sequencing was performed on peripheral blood, taken 60 weeks after starting pembrolizumab. All receptors derive from an adult with mismatch repair-deficient cancer.

The chain joins TRBV11-2 to TRBJ2-1; possible D gene TRBD2, 6 bases. V lost 1 base to trimming and J lost 5 bases, with 9 bases between them. Germline V CDR1 and CDR2: SGHAT, FQNNGV. The CDR3 covers 14 residues. In DNA form, the CDR3 reads TGTGCCAGCAGCTTAGCGGGAGCCCACAATGAGCAGTTCTTC. Protein: CASSLAGAHNEQFF.

This chain connects TRBV5-8 to TRBJ2-1; D is possibly TRBD1 (6 bases). This CDR3 spans 17 amino acids. Germline-derived CDR1 and CDR2 are SGHTS and YDEGEE. Trimming took 4 bases from V and 7 from J, leaving 24 bases between them. The DNA for the CDR3 is TGTGCCAGCAGCCCGCCGGCCCTTTGGGGGCTGAAAAATGAGCAGTTCTTC. This codes for CASSPPALWGLKNEQFF.